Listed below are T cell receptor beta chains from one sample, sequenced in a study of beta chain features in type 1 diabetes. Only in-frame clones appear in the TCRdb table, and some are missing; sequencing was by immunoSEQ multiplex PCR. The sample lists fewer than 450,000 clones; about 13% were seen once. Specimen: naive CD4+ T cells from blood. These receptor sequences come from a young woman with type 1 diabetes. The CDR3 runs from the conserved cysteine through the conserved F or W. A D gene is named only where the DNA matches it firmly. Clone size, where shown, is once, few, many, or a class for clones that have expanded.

CDR3: CASSARQGGRGSGANVLTF; DNA: TGTGCCAGCAGCGCCAGACAGGGGGGTAGGGGCTCTGGGGCCAACGTCCTGACTTTC; J: TRBJ2-6; size: NA; D: TRBD1; V: TRBV9
CDR3: CASSEMGQGTDTQYF; DNA: TGTGCCAGCAGTGAAATGGGACAGGGAACAGATACGCAGTATTTT; J: TRBJ2-3; size: NA; D: TRBD1; V: TRBV2
CDR3: CASSPTIAGRTEAFF; DNA: TGTGCCAGCTCACCTACTATTGCGGGGCGGACTGAAGCTTTCTTT; J: TRBJ1-1; size: NA; D: NA; V: TRBV18
CDR3: CASSPGLITDTQYF; DNA: TGTGCCAGCAGCCCCGGACTCATCACAGATACGCAGTATTTT; J: TRBJ2-3; size: NA; D: NA; V: TRBV6-5
CDR3: CASSFPRVGGTQYF; DNA: TGTGCCAGCAGCTTTCCGCGGGTAGGGGGTACGCAGTATTTT; J: TRBJ2-3; size: NA; D: NA; V: TRBV7-8
CDR3: CASSLALGRAYNEQFF; DNA: TGTGCCAGCAGCTTAGCTTTGGGGCGTGCCTACAATGAGCAGTTCTTC; J: TRBJ2-1; size: few; D: NA; V: TRBV7-9
CDR3: CASSTWAVGPEAFF; DNA: TGCGCCAGCAGCACCTGGGCCGTTGGGCCTGAAGCTTTCTTT; J: TRBJ1-1; size: few; D: NA; V: TRBV4-1
CDR3: CASSPIRTGKNTEAFF; DNA: TGTGCCAGCTCACCGATAAGAACAGGAAAGAACACTGAAGCTTTCTTT; J: TRBJ1-1; size: NA; D: NA; V: TRBV18
CDR3: CSREGAEAFF; DNA: TGCAGTCGCGAGGGGGCTGAAGCTTTCTTT; J: TRBJ1-1; size: few; D: NA; V: TRBV20-1
CDR3: CASSVRSNQPQHF; DNA: TGTGCCAGTAGTGTCAGGTCGAATCAGCCCCAGCATTTT; J: TRBJ1-5; size: few; D: NA; V: TRBV19
CDR3: CSGKKGETQYF; DNA: TGCAGCGGTAAAAAGGGGGAGACCCAGTACTTC; J: TRBJ2-5; size: few; D: NA; V: TRBV29-1
CDR3: CASSEEAIREQYF; DNA: TGTGCCAGCAGTGAGGAGGCGATTCGGGAGCAGTACTTC; J: TRBJ2-7; size: NA; D: NA; V: TRBV2
CDR3: CASSSRTSGRKGADTQYF; DNA: TGTGCCAGCAGCTCCCGGACTAGCGGGAGAAAGGGGGCAGATACGCAGTATTTT; J: TRBJ2-3; size: NA; D: TRBD2; V: TRBV7-3
CDR3: CASSLVVAGGNEQFF; DNA: TGTGCCAGCAGTTTAGTGGTAGCGGGAGGCAATGAGCAGTTCTTC; J: TRBJ2-1; size: few; D: TRBD2; V: TRBV28
CDR3: CASSFSGRAGLAETQYF; DNA: TGCGCCAGCAGCTTTAGCGGGAGGGCCGGTTTGGCAGAGACCCAGTACTTC; J: TRBJ2-5; size: few; D: TRBD2; V: TRBV5-1
CDR3: CASSSTGNTEAFF; DNA: TGTGCCAGCAGCTCCACAGGGAACACTGAAGCTTTCTTT; J: TRBJ1-1; size: NA; D: NA; V: TRBV7-9
CDR3: CASSSASESAKNIQYF; DNA: TGTGCCAGCAGCTCGGCCTCGGAGTCGGCCAAAAACATTCAGTACTTC; J: TRBJ2-4; size: NA; D: NA; V: TRBV5-4
CDR3: CASSMDSQETQYF; DNA: TGTGCCAGTAGTATGGACAGTCAAGAGACCCAGTACTTC; J: TRBJ2-5; size: NA; D: NA; V: TRBV19
CDR3: CSVVNLQGVGTEAFF; DNA: TGCAGCGTTGTAAACCTACAGGGGGTCGGCACTGAAGCTTTCTTT; J: TRBJ1-1; size: NA; D: TRBD1; V: TRBV29-1
CDR3: CASSIRGDLGAFF; DNA: TGTGCCAGCTCTATCCGGGGGGATCTCGGGGCTTTCTTT; J: TRBJ1-1; size: NA; D: NA; V: TRBV27